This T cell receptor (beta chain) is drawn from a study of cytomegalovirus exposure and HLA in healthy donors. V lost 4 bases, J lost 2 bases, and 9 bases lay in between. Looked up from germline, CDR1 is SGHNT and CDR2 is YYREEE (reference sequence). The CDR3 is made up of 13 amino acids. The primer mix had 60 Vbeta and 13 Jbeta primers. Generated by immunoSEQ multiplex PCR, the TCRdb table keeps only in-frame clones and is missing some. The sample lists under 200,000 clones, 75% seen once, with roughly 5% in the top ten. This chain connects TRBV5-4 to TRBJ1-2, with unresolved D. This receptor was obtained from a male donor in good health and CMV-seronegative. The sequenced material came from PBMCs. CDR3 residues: CASSLTQNYGYTF. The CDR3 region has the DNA TGTGCCAGCAGCCTGACACAGAACTATGGCTACACCTTC.